This T cell receptor beta chain was captured by sequencing in a study of shared clonotypes between healthy human individuals. This table comes from immunoSEQ multiplex PCR, and its TCRdb copy is limited to in-frame clones, with some not included. Here the sample spans more than 2,000,000 clones, around 90% being singletons. Germline V gene lookup returns CDR1 SGHVS and CDR2 FQNEAQ. The J segment lost 5 bases and the V segment lost 1 base, leaving 23 bases of the junction unmatched. The length of the CDR3 is 20 residues. The material sequenced was naive CD4+ T cells sorted from blood. Subset defined: CD45RA+ positively selected. The TCR was taken from a man younger than 30 in good health. V is TRBV7-8 and J is TRBJ2-7, with 7 bases fitting TRBD1. This chain's CDR3 is CASSLVRYPTGINMVNEQYF. For the CDR3, the DNA is TGTGCCAGCAGCTTAGTAAGGTACCCGACAGGGATAAATATGGTCAACGAGCAGTACTTC. The variable domain in full, completed from reference TRBV7-8 and TRBJ2-7, reads GAGVSQSPRYKVAKRGQDVALRCDPISGHVSLFWYQQALGQGPEFLTYFQNEAQLDKSGLPSDRFFAERPEGSVSTLKIQRTQQEDSAVYLCASSLVRYPTGINMVNEQYFGPGTRLTVT.